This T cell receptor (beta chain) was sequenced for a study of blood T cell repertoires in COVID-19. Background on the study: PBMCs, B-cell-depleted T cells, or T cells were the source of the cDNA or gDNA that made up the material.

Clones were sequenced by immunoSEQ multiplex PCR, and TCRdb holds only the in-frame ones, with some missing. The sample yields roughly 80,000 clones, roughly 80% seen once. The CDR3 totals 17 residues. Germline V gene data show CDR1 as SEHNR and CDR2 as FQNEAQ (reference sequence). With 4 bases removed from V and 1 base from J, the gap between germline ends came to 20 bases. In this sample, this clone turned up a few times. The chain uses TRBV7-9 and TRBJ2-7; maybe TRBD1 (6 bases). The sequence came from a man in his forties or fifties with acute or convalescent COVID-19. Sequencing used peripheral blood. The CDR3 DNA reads TGTGCCAGCAGCTCACCCCGTTTTGGACAGTGGTCCTACGAGCAGTACTTC. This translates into CASSSPRFGQWSYEQYF.